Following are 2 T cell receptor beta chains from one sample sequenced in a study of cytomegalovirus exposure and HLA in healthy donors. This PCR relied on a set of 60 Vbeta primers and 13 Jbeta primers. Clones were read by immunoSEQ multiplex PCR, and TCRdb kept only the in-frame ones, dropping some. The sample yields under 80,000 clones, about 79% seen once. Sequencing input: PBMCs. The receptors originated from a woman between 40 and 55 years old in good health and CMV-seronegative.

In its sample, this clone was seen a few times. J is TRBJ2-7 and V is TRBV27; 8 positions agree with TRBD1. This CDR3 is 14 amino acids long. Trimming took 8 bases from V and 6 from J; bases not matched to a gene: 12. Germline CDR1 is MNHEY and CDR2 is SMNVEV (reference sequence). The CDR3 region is CASCTGTGGGEQYF. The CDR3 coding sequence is TGTGCCAGCTGCACCGGGACAGGAGGGGGCGAGCAGTACTTC.

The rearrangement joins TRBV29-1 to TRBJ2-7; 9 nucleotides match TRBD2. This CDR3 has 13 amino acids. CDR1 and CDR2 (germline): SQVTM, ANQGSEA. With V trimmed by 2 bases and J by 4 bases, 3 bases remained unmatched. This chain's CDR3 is CSVESTSGYEQYF. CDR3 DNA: TGCAGCGTTGAATCGACTAGCGGTTACGAGCAGTACTTC.